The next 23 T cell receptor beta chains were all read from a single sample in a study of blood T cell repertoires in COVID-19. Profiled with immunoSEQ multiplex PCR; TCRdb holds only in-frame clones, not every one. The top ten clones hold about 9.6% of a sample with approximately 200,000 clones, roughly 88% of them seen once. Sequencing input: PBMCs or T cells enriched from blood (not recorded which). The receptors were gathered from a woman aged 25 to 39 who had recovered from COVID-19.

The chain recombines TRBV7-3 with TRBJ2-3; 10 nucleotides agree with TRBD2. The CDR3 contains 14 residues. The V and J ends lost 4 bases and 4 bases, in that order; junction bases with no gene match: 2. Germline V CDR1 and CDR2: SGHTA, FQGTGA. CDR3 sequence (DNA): TGTGCCAGCAGCTCTAGCGGGAGCCCAGATACGCAGTATTTT. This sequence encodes CASSSSGSPDTQYF.

CDR3 bases: TGCGCCAGCAGCCAAGAAACCCCCATAGCGGGTGGGGAAGATACGCAGTATTTT. This sequence encodes CASSQETPIAGGEDTQYF. The V call is TRBV4-1, the J call TRBJ2-3; TRBD2 matches at 7 bases. Per germline, CDR1 MGHRA and CDR2 YSYEKL. V trimming: 0 bases; J trimming: 5 bases; junction bases outside the gene matches: 14. The CDR3 spans 18 residues.

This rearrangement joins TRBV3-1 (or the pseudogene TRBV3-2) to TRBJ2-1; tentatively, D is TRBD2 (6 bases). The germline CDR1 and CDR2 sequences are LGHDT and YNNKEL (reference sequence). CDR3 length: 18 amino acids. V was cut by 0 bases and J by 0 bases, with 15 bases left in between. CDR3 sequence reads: CASSQERGRGSSYNEQFF. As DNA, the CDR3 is TGTGCCAGCAGCCAAGAGAGAGGTCGGGGGAGCTCCTACAATGAGCAGTTCTTC.

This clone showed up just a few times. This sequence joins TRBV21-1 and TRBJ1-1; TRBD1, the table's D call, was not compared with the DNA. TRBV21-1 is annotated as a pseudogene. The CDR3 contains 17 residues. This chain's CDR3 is CASSKGNRTGNNTEAFF. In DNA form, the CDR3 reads TGTGCCAGCAGCAAAGGAAACCGGACAGGGAACAACACTGAAGCTTTCTTT.

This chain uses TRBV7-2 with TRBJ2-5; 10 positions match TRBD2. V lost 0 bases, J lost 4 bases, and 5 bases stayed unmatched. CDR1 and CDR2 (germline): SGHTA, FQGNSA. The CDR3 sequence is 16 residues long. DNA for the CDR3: TGTGCCAGCAGCTTAGCCCTAGCGGGAGTTTTAGAGACCCAGTACTTC. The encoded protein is CASSLALAGVLETQYF.

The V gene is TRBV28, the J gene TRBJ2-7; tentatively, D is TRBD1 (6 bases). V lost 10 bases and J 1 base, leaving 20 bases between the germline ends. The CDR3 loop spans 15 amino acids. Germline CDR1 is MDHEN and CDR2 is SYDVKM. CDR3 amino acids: CATDGGHRESYEQYF. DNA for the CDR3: TGTGCCACCGATGGGGGACACAGGGAGTCCTACGAGCAGTACTTC.

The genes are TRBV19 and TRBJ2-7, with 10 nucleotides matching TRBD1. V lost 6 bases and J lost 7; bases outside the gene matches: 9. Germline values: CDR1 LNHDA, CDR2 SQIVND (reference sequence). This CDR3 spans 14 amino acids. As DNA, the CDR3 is TGTGCCAGTAGCCCGACAGGGGGCCGCTCTGAGCAGTACTTC. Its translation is CASSPTGGRSEQYF.

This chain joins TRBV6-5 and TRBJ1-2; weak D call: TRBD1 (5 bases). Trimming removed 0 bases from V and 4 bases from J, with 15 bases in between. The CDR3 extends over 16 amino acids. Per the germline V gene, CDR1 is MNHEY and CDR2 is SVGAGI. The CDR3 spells CASSYSSGGVGYGYTF. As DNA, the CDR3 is TGTGCCAGCAGTTACTCGAGCGGGGGTGTAGGCTATGGCTACACCTTC.

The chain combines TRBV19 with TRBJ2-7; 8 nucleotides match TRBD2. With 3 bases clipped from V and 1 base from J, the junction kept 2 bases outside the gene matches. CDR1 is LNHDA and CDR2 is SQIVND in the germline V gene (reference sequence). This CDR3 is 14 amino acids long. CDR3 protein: CASSIGGESYEQYF. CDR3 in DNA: TGTGCCAGTAGTATCGGGGGGGAGTCCTACGAGCAGTACTTC.

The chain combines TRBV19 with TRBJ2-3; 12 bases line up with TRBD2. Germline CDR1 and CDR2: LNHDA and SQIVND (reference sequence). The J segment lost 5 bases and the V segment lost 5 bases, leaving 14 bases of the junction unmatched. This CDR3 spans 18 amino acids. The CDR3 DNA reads TGTGCCAGTAGTCCCTCCCCTTACTCTAGCGGGAGGGGAGATACGCAGTATTTT. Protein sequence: CASSPSPYSSGRGDTQYF.

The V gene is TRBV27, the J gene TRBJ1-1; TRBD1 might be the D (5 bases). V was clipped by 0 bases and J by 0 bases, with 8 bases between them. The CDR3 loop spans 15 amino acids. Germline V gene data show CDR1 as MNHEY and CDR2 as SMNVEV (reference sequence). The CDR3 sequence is CASSLSPGLNTEAFF. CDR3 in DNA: TGTGCCAGCAGTTTATCACCAGGGCTGAACACTGAAGCTTTCTTT.

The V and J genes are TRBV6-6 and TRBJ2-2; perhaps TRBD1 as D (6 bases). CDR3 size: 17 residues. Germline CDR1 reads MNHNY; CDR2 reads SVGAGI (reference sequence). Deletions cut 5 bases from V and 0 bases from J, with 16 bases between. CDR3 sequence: CASSHRPGQTNTGELFF. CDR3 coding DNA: TGTGCCAGCAGTCACCGGCCAGGACAGACGAACACCGGGGAGCTGTTTTTT.

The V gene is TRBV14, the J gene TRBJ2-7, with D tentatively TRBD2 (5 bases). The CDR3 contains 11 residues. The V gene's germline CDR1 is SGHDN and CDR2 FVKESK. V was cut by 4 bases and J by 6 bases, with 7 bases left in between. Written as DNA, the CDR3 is TGTGCCAGCAGCCTTCGGGGCGAGCAGTACTTC. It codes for CASSLRGEQYF.

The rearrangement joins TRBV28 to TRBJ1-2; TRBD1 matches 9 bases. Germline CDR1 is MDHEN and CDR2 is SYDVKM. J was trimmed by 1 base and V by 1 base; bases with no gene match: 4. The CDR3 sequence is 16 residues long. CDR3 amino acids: CASSLSGQGGNYGYTF. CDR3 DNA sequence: TGTGCCAGCAGTTTATCGGGACAGGGAGGTAACTATGGCTACACCTTC.

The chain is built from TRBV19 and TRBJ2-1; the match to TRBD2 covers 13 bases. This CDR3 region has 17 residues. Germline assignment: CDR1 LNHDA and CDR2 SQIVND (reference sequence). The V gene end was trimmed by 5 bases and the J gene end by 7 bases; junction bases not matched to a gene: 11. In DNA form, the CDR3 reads TGTGCCAGTAGTCAGGAACTAGCGGGAGGGCCCAATAATGAGCAGTTCTTC. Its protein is CASSQELAGGPNNEQFF.

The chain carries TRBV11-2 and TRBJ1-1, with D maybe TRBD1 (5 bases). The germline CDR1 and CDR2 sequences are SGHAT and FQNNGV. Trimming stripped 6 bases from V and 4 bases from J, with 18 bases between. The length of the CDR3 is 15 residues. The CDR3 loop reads CASRTPRGRVTEAFF. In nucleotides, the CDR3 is TGTGCCAGCAGGACGCCCCGGGGGAGGGTCACTGAAGCTTTCTTT.

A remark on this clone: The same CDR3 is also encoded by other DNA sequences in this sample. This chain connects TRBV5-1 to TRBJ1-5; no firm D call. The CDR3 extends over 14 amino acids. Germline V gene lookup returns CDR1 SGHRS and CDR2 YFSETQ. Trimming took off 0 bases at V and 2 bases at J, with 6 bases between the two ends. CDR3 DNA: TGCGCCAGCAGCTTGGAAGCGGGCAATCAGCCCCAGCATTTT. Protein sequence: CASSLEAGNQPQHF.

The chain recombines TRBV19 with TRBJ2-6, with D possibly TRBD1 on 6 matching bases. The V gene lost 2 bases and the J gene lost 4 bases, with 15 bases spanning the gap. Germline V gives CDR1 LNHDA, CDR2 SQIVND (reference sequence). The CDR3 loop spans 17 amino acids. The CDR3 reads CASSISLRQGGANVLTF. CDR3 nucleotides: TGTGCCAGTAGTATAAGCTTGAGGCAGGGGGGGGCCAACGTCCTGACTTTC.

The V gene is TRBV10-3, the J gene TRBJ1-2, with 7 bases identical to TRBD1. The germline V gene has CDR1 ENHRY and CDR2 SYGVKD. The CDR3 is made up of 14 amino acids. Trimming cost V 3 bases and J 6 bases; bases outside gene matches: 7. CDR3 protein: CAISEGTEGNGYTF. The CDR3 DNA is TGTGCCATCAGTGAAGGGACAGAGGGGAATGGCTACACCTTC.

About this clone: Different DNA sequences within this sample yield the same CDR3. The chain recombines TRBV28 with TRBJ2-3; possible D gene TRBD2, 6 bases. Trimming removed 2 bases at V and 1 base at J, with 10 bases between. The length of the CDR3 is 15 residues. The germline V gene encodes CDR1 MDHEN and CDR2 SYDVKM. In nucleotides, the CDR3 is TGTGCCAGCAGTTTAGGAGGGACCGGCACAGATACGCAGTATTTT. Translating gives CASSLGGTGTDTQYF.

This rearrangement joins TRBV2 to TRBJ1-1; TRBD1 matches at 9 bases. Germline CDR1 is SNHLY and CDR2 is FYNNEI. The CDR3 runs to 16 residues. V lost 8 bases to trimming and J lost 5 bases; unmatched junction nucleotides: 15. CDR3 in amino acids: CASSGDTNRGQTEAFF. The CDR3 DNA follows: TGTGCCAGCTCCGGCGACACAAACAGGGGGCAAACTGAAGCTTTCTTT.

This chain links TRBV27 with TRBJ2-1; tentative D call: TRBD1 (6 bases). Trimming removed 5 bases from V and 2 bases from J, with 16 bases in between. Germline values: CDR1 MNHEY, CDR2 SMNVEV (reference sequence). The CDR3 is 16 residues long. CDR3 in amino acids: CASSLKGTFAYNEQFF. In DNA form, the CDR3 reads TGTGCCAGCAGTCTCAAGGGGACATTCGCCTACAATGAGCAGTTCTTC.

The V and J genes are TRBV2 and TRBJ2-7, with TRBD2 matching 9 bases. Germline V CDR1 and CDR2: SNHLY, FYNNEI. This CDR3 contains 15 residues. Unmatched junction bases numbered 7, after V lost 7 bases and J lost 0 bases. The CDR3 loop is CASTTGTSYSYEQYF. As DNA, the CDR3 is TGTGCCAGCACTACAGGGACTAGCTACTCCTACGAGCAGTACTTC. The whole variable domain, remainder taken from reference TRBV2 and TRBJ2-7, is EPEVTQTPSHQVTQMGQEVILRCVPISNHLYFYWYRQILGQKVEFLVSFYNNEISEKSEIFDDQFSVERPDGSNFTLKIRSTKLEDSAMYFCASTTGTSYSYEQYFGPGTRLTVT.